This record looks at one TCR beta chain sequence and its context. These data belong to a study of blood T cell repertoires in COVID-19. Overall study context: Samples taken during acute and convalescent COVID-19 were collected in the United States, Italy and Spain. The cDNA or gDNA used as material had been derived from T cells, B-cell-depleted T cells, or PBMCs.

The authors' processing: It was from reference gene primer amplification that nucleated cell counts were estimated. Method: immunoSEQ multiplex PCR; TCRdb's copy keeps in-frame clones and lacks some. V and J calls and clone size are given by that table; D and trimming were obtained from the DNA. The sample has 130,000 to 150,000 clones, around nine tenths seen once; the top ten hold roughly a tenth. CDR3 length equals 16 residues. The V segment lost 0 bases and the J segment 2 bases; nucleotides outside the gene matches: 3. CDR1 SGHDT and CDR2 YYEEEE come from the germline V gene. This receptor was identified in a man aged 45-60 years with active or convalescent COVID-19. Sequenced: peripheral blood. The chain couples TRBV5-6 to TRBJ2-2, with 8 bases fitting TRBD2. CDR3 in DNA: TGTGCCAGCAGCTTGGTACTAGCGGATAACACCGGGGAGCTGTTTTTT. Translated: CASSLVLADNTGELFF.